This T cell receptor (beta chain) was documented in a study of blood T cell repertoires in COVID-19. Study-wide background: Collection of acute and convalescent COVID-19 samples took place in the United States, Italy and Spain.

Authors' data handling: By means of reference gene primer amplification, nucleated cell counts were estimated. Repertoires were generated with immunoSEQ multiplex PCR, while TCRdb's copy carries only in-frame clones and drops some. For V, J and clone size, that table is used; D and trimming come from the DNA. This sample has almost 200,000 clones, with roughly 80% found just once. Germline loops: CDR1 MDHEN, CDR2 SYDVKM. V lost 1 base and J lost 6, with 15 bases in between. This CDR3 is 15 amino acids long. The V gene is TRBV28, the J gene TRBJ1-2; maybe TRBD1 (6 bases). The source material was peripheral blood. The TCR originated in a woman in her 40s with COVID-19, enrolled during active disease. CDR3 in DNA: TGTGCCAGCAGTTTATTGCCGGACAGCTCCCATGGCTACACCTTC. Translation: CASSLLPDSSHGYTF.